A selection of T cell receptor beta chains follows, all from one sample in a study of PD-L1 blockade in urothelial cancer. This table comes from immunoSEQ multiplex PCR, and its TCRdb copy is limited to in-frame clones, with some not included. The data contain roughly 30,000 clones, 70% to 90% of them singletons. Sequenced material: PBMCs, taken around atezolizumab (anti-PD-L1) treatment. These receptor sequences come from a man aged 50-60 years with urothelial cancer. Both conserved end residues are part of each CDR3. The D gene is left open where the match is weak. Some rows have no size entry. The others give once, few or many, or a class for an expanded clone.

TRBV19	NA	NA	TRBJ2-1	TGTGCAACAGGAAACTCCTACAATGAGCAGTTCTTC	CATGNSYNEQFF
TRBV29-1	TRBD1	NA	TRBJ1-2	TGCAGCGCCTTGAGGGGGCCGGGGAGAAGTGGGGGCTACACCTTC	CSALRGPGRSGGYTF
TRBV7-6	TRBD2	once	TRBJ2-1	TGTGCCAGCAGCTTAGATAGCGGGACCTACAATGAGCAGTTCTTC	CASSLDSGTYNEQFF
TRBV10-3	TRBD2	NA	TRBJ2-1	TGTGCCATCAGTGGGGGACGGGAGGGCCGGAATGAGCAGTTCTTC	CAISGGREGRNEQFF
TRBV9	NA	NA	TRBJ2-7	TGTGCCAGCAGCTCCCGACAGGACCCTACGAATGACGTGCAGTACTTC	CASSSRQDPTNDVQYF
TRBV11-2	TRBD1	NA	TRBJ1-4	TGTGCCAGCAGCCGGGGACAGCGTGAAAAACTGTTTTTT	CASSRGQREKLFF
TRBV27	TRBD2	NA	TRBJ2-1	TGTGCCAGCAGTACCCGTATGACTAGCGGGAGCCTTAGCTCCTACAATGAGCAGTTCTTC	CASSTRMTSGSLSSYNEQFF
TRBV11-3	NA	NA	TRBJ2-1	TGTGCCAGCAGCTTAGGAGGGTTTAGCTCCTACAATGAGCAGTTCTTC	CASSLGGFSSYNEQFF
TRBV4-1	NA	NA	TRBJ2-7	TGCGCCAGCAGCCAAGGTTGGAGCTCCTACGAGCAGTACTTC	CASSQGWSSYEQYF
TRBV29-1	TRBD2	NA	TRBJ2-1	TGCAGCGCCAGGACTAGTACCAATGAGCAGTTCTTC	CSARTSTNEQFF
TRBV30	TRBD2	NA	TRBJ2-5	TGTGCCTACCAAATCGGGACTAGCGGGGGTGAGACCCAGTACTTC	CAYQIGTSGGETQYF
TRBV6-5	NA	few	TRBJ1-1	TGTGCCAGCAGCTCGACAGGACGTACTGAAGCTTTCTTT	CASSSTGRTEAFF
TRBV14	NA	NA	TRBJ2-1	TGTGCCAGCAATGAGGGCTCAGGGGGGAAGGACAATGAGCAGTTCTTC	CASNEGSGGKDNEQFF
TRBV7-7	NA	NA	TRBJ2-2	TGTGCCAGCAGCTTAGGGAGGGCCTACACCGGGGAGCTGTTTTTT	CASSLGRAYTGELFF
TRBV9	NA	once	TRBJ2-7	TGTGCCAGCAGCGTAGCGGGGTCTCTCGAGCAGTACTTC	CASSVAGSLEQYF
TRBV27	TRBD1	NA	TRBJ2-4	TGTGCCAGCAGTCGACAGGGGACTGGGACCAAAAACATTCAGTACTTC	CASSRQGTGTKNIQYF
TRBV7-2	NA	NA	TRBJ2-7	TGTGCCAGCAGCCCAGGGCCCTCCTCCTACGAGCAGTACTTC	CASSPGPSSYEQYF
TRBV11-2	NA	few	TRBJ2-5	TGTGCCAGCAGCTTAGACTATGCGATCCGAGAGACCCAGTACTTC	CASSLDYAIRETQYF
TRBV15	NA	NA	TRBJ2-2	TGTGCCACCGGGACAAATAAGATCACCGGGGAGCTGTTTTTT	CATGTNKITGELFF
TRBV5-1	TRBD1	NA	TRBJ1-4	TGCGCCAGCAGCATTACAGGGGGGTCAACTAATGAAAAACTGTTTTTT	CASSITGGSTNEKLFF
TRBV9	TRBD2	NA	TRBJ2-1	TGTGCCAGCAGCGTTAATAGCGGGATCTTCAATGAGCAGTTCTTC	CASSVNSGIFNEQFF
TRBV7-9	NA	NA	TRBJ2-3	TGTGCCAGCAGCTCGAGAGGGTGGAGCACAGATACGCAGTATTTT	CASSSRGWSTDTQYF
TRBV19	NA	once	TRBJ2-2	TGTGCCAGTAGTACCAGGGGGGCCGGGGAGCTGTTTTTT	CASSTRGAGELFF
TRBV6-5	NA	few	TRBJ2-5	TGTGCCAGCAGTTACTCAAGGGGCGAGACCCAGTACTTC	CASSYSRGETQYF
TRBV19	NA	NA	TRBJ2-4	TGTGCTAGTAGTATATTTCCTCCTGGAGGTCTAGCCAAAAACATTCAGTACTTC	CASSIFPPGGLAKNIQYF
TRBV5-1	NA	NA	TRBJ1-4	TGCGCCAGCAGTCGAGAAGGACAGAGAAATGAAAAACTGTTTTTT	CASSREGQRNEKLFF
TRBV6-4	TRBD1	once	TRBJ2-6	TGTGCCAGCAGTGACAGGGGGCTGACTGGGGCCAACGTCCTGACTTTC	CASSDRGLTGANVLTF
TRBV5-1	NA	NA	TRBJ2-5	TGCGCCAGCAGATCCGGAGAGACCCAGTACTTC	CASRSGETQYF
TRBV11-2	NA	NA	TRBJ2-7	TGTGCCAGCAGCACCGACAGAAACTACGAGCAGTACTTC	CASSTDRNYEQYF
TRBV29-1	TRBD1	few	TRBJ2-7	TGCAGCGTCGCCAGGGGGACCTCCTACGAGCAGTACTTC	CSVARGTSYEQYF
TRBV6-7	TRBD2	few	TRBJ2-2	TGTGCCAGCAGTTACTTCCTAGCGGGGGGCCGGACCGGGGAGCTGTTTTTT	CASSYFLAGGRTGELFF
TRBV5-6	TRBD2	once	TRBJ2-1	TGTGCCAGCAGCTTGGGACTAGCGGGGATGGATGAGCAGTTCTTC	CASSLGLAGMDEQFF
TRBV27	TRBD2	NA	TRBJ2-5	TGTGCCAGCAGTATTAGCGGGGGGGCCATTTCAGAGACCCAGTACTTC	CASSISGGAISETQYF
TRBV5-1	NA	NA	TRBJ2-2	TGCGCCAGCGAACTAATTGGATACACCGGGGAGCTGTTTTTT	CASELIGYTGELFF
TRBV2	TRBD2	NA	TRBJ2-1	TGTGCCACTCCTAGCGGGGCTTACAATGAGCAGTTCTTC	CATPSGAYNEQFF
TRBV7-2	TRBD2	NA	TRBJ2-2	TGTGCCAGCAGCTTATTTACGGGACTAGTCGGCGGGGAGCTGTTTTTT	CASSLFTGLVGGELFF
TRBV4-2	NA	NA	TRBJ2-1	TGTGCCAGCAGCCAAGAAGAACAAACACGTTACAATGAGCAGTTCTTC	CASSQEEQTRYNEQFF
TRBV9	NA	NA	TRBJ1-1	TGTGCCAGCAGCCCCAGTAGGGGTGGAAACACTGAAGCTTTCTTT	CASSPSRGGNTEAFF
TRBV11-2	NA	NA	TRBJ2-1	TGTGCCAGCAGCGCGGGTGTCCTTTCGGGCCAGAGGCCCAATGAGCAGTTCTTC	CASSAGVLSGQRPNEQFF
TRBV6-5	NA	NA	TRBJ1-5	TGTGCCAGCAGTTACAGACAGGACAATCAGCCCCAGCATTTT	CASSYRQDNQPQHF
TRBV10-1	TRBD1	NA	TRBJ2-2	TGCGCCACTAGTACCGGGACAGGGGGATCCGGGGAGCTGTTTTTT	CATSTGTGGSGELFF
TRBV10-3	NA	NA	TRBJ2-3	TGTGCCATCAGTGGGAAACTACCATCGGGCACAGATACGCAGTATTTT	CAISGKLPSGTDTQYF
TRBV6-1	NA	NA	TRBJ2-3	TGTGCCAGCAGGGGGGCCGGGTCAGATACGCAGTATTTT	CASRGAGSDTQYF